This T cell receptor beta chain is from a study of OX40 agonist ivuxolimab in advanced cancers. The table came from immunoSEQ multiplex PCR; TCRdb's copy has only in-frame clones and leaves some out. The sample yields fewer than 25,000 clones, approximately 85% seen once. CDR1 and CDR2 from the germline V gene are SGHRS and YFSETQ. The CDR3 is 15 residues long. V lost 0 bases, J lost 0 bases, and 6 bases lay in between. The specimen was CD4+ or CD8+ T cells sorted from blood, collected in a trial of the OX40 agonist ivuxolimab. The clonotype originates from an adult with an advanced solid tumor such as melanoma, head and neck, liver or kidney cancer. The chain is built from TRBV5-1 and TRBJ2-2; unclear D gene. The DNA for the CDR3 is TGCGCCAGCAGCTTGGAGTACACGAACACCGGGGAGCTGTTTTTT. Its protein product is CASSLEYTNTGELFF.